The 5 T cell receptor beta chains below were found in one sample sequenced in a study of shared clonotypes between healthy human individuals. Only in-frame clones appear in the TCRdb table, and some are missing; sequencing was by immunoSEQ multiplex PCR. The sample yields some 500,000 clones, roughly three quarters seen once. The specimen was PBMCs. Receptor source: a woman aged 40 to 55 in good health. Some clones in this sample may be carry-over from other donors' samples.

Concerning this clone itself: A far larger clone differs by one base, so this is likely a read error. Distinct nucleotide sequences in the sample also encode this CDR3. V usage is TRBV21-1 and J usage is TRBJ2-7; the tabulated D call, TRBD2, remains unverified against the DNA. TRBV21-1 is an annotated pseudogene. This CDR3 comprises 15 residues. The CDR3 is CASSKDAAGAEEQYF. Here the CDR3 DNA reads TGTGCCAGCAGCAAAGATGCAGCGGGAGCGGAAGAGCAGTACTTC.

This clone was seen once. This chain links TRBV6-5 with TRBJ2-3; 9 bases line up with TRBD1. The CDR3 loop spans 13 amino acids. Germline V gene sequence: CDR1 MNHEY, CDR2 SVGAGI. The V gene end was trimmed by 10 bases and the J gene end by 4 bases; junction bases not matched to a gene: 6. The CDR3 region has the DNA TGTGCCACAATGGGACAGGGAGCAGATACGCAGTATTTT. Translation: CATMGQGADTQYF.

The rearrangement joins TRBV29-1 to TRBJ2-7; 10 bases agree with TRBD2. Per germline, CDR1 SQVTM and CDR2 ANQGSEA. The CDR3 runs to 13 residues. The trim removed 4 bases at V and 5 bases at J, leaving 5 bases unmatched. CDR3 nucleotide sequence: TGCAGCGTTGCTCCTAGCGGGAGCGACGAGCAGTACTTC. Its protein product is CSVAPSGSDEQYF.

In its sample, this clone was seen once. J is TRBJ1-4 and V is TRBV5-6; D call uncertain. Germline V lookup: CDR1 SGHDT, CDR2 YYEEEE. The CDR3 covers 14 residues. Trimming stripped 4 bases from V and 4 bases from J, with 11 bases between. The CDR3, as DNA: TGTGCCAGCAGCGTGGCCAGGTTTAATGAAAAACTGTTTTTT. It codes for CASSVARFNEKLFF.

The chain has TRBV7-2 and TRBJ2-3; 10 nucleotides align to TRBD2. CDR3 length: 16 residues. CDR1 and CDR2 (germline): SGHTA, FQGNSA. After removal of 1 base from V and 5 bases from J, the junction contained 6 bases not matched to a gene. In nucleotides, the CDR3 is TGTGCCAGCAGCTTAGGGTCTAGCGGGAGTGGAGATACGCAGTATTTT. Its translation is CASSLGSSGSGDTQYF.